This T cell receptor (beta chain) was found in a study of patients and donors after allogeneic stem cell transplantation. This clonotype was detected only a few times. TCRdb independently ran MiXCR on the RT-PCR reads; one entry per CDR3 protein. The top ten hold about 6% of the sample, which has 920,000 or so distinct CDR3 sequences, roughly 18% seen once. Germline lookup yields CDR1 LNHNV and CDR2 YYDKDF (reference sequence). The CDR3 covers 17 residues. The V end was cut by 3 bases, the J end by 0 bases, with 16 bases between. The rearrangement uses TRBV15 and TRBJ2-3; D is unresolved. The sequence was obtained from a human donor who was either an allogeneic HSCT recipient or a stem cell or donor lymphocyte infusion donor (not recorded which). It is not recorded whose cells these are; they may come from a transplant donor. Sequenced material: blood, either unsorted or a sorted T cell fraction (not recorded which). As DNA, the CDR3 is TGTGCCACCAGCAGGGTAAAGGGATCCACTAGCACAGATACGCAGTATTTT. This encodes CATSRVKGSTSTDTQYF. The full variable domain, its missing parts supplied by reference TRBV15 and TRBJ2-3, is DAMVIQNPRYQVTQFGKPVTLSCSQTLNHNVMYWYQQKSSQAPKLLFHYYDKDFNNEADTPDNFQSRRPNTSFCFLDIRSPGLGDTAMYLCATSRVKGSTSTDTQYFGPGTRLTVL.